The clone carrying this TCR beta chain appeared a few times. Its antigen remains unidentified. Germline loops: CDR1 MNHEY, CDR2 SVGEGT. V lost 8 bases, J lost 4 bases, and 11 bases stayed unmatched. The CDR3 loop spans 15 amino acids. This entry is derived from a study of response to subunit inactivated influenza vaccine. Points from the study as a whole: It was suggested by the authors that few new T cells are recruited by each seasonal influenza vaccination.

MiXCR, run by TCRdb on the RT-PCR reads, gives a single entry per CDR3 protein. The sample has fewer than 250,000 distinct CDR3 sequences; over 13% are singletons. The chain couples TRBV6-2 or TRBV6-3 to TRBJ2-3; 8 bases match TRBD2. The receptor was derived from a man aged 45 to 65 who received an inactivated influenza vaccine. Sample: CD8+ T cells sorted from PBMCs, taken 5 days after vaccination. CDR3 sequence: CASSRSGASSDTQYF. DNA for the CDR3: TGTGCCAGCTCGCGTAGCGGGGCGTCATCAGATACGCAGTATTTT.